This T cell receptor beta chain is from a study of shared clonotypes between healthy human individuals. Study-level information: There were three CD4 naive, three CD4 memory, two CD8 naive and one CD8 memory plates per donor. Study outcomes and limitations: Investigators expected sequencing depth to affect clonotype sharing among donors. Rarefaction curves obtained for sorted subsets showed sequencing incomplete despite large depth.

Terminally differentiated effector memory CD45RA+ cells were excluded by CCR7 positive selection of CD45RO-negative cells. Only Caucasian adults living in Nashville, Tennessee served as donors. Some clones are missing from TCRdb's copy, which holds only in-frame ones; the method was immunoSEQ multiplex PCR. The top ten hold 1.5% to 2% of the sample, which has over 2,000,000 clones, about 93% seen once. With respect to this clone: Its antigen is as yet unknown.

With 3 bases clipped from V and 7 bases from J, the junction kept 14 bases outside the gene matches. The CDR3 loop spans 17 amino acids. The germline V gene encodes CDR1 SGHTA and CDR2 FQGNSA. The sequence came from a man aged 18 to 35 in good health. Some clones in this sample may be carry-over from other donors' samples. What was sequenced was naive CD8+ T cells from PBMCs. V usage is TRBV7-2 and J usage is TRBJ2-1; 8 nucleotides match TRBD2. Written as DNA, the CDR3 is TGTGCCAGCAGCTTTGATCATCGTTCGGGAGGGCTTAATGAGCAGTTCTTC. Amino acid sequence: CASSFDHRSGGLNEQFF.